This is a list of T cell receptor beta chains from one sample in a study of blood T cell repertoires in COVID-19. Some clones are missing from TCRdb's copy, which holds only in-frame ones; the method was immunoSEQ multiplex PCR. The table includes under 200,000 clones, roughly four fifths detected once. Specimen: PBMCs or T cells enriched from blood (not recorded which). Source of these receptors: a man aged 50 or older who had recovered from COVID-19. Both conserved end residues are part of each CDR3. D genes are given only for firm matches. Expanded clones get a size class; other rows say once, few or many, or leave the size out.

CDR3aa	CDR3nt	j_gene	v_gene	abundance	len	d_gene
CASSQEVIAGRRSTDTQYF	TGTGCCAGCAGCCAAGAGGTAATAGCGGGGCGCCGTAGCACAGATACGCAGTATTTT	TRBJ2-3	TRBV4-2	.	19	TRBD2
CASSLDQGGEQYF	TGTGCCAGCAGCCTCGACCAGGGCGGCGAGCAGTACTTC	TRBJ2-7	TRBV7-9	.	13	.
CASSDSDRGHTDTQYF	TGTGCCAGCAGTGACTCGGACAGGGGACACACAGATACGCAGTATTTT	TRBJ2-3	TRBV6-4	.	16	TRBD1
CASSKMGQGNTEAFF	TGTGCCAGCAGTAAAATGGGGCAGGGGAACACTGAAGCTTTCTTT	TRBJ1-1	TRBV6-5	.	15	.
CASSYFPGQGAEAFF	TGTGCCAGCAGTTATTTCCCAGGACAGGGCGCTGAAGCTTTCTTT	TRBJ1-1	TRBV27	.	15	TRBD1
CASSEGTGVGQPQHF	TGTGCCAGCAGCGAGGGGACAGGGGTAGGTCAGCCCCAGCATTTT	TRBJ1-5	TRBV7-3	.	15	TRBD1
CATSDPDRGQDTQYF	TGTGCCACCAGTGATCCGGACAGGGGGCAAGATACGCAGTATTTT	TRBJ2-3	TRBV24-1	.	15	TRBD1
CASSRSWSAASYEQYF	TGTGCCAGCAGTCGTAGTTGGAGCGCGGCGTCCTACGAGCAGTACTTC	TRBJ2-7	TRBV9	.	16	.
CASSSRDRAATEAFF	TGTGCCAGCAGTTCACGGGACAGGGCGGCCACTGAAGCTTTCTTT	TRBJ1-1	TRBV6-6	.	15	TRBD1
CASSKEADRGASIFYEQYF	TGTGCCAGCAGCAAAGAGGCTGACAGGGGGGCCTCGATTTTCTACGAGCAGTACTTC	TRBJ2-7	TRBV21-1	.	19	.
CASSLAGGQGDTQYF	TGCGCCAGCAGCTTGGCCGGGGGGCAAGGAGATACGCAGTATTTT	TRBJ2-3	TRBV5-1	.	15	.
CASRTGTSVYEQYF	TGTGCCAGCAGAACCGGGACTAGCGTCTACGAGCAGTACTTC	TRBJ2-7	TRBV6-5	.	14	TRBD2
CASSIAGPLEEKYGYTF	TGTGCCAGTAGTATCGCGGGACCCCTCGAAGAGAAATATGGCTACACCTTC	TRBJ1-2	TRBV19	.	17	.
CASSLRVPYEQYF	TGTGCCAGCAGCCTCCGGGTTCCCTACGAGCAGTACTTC	TRBJ2-7	TRBV11-2	.	13	.
CATSRVDRVYEQFF	TGTGCCACCAGCAGAGTGGACAGGGTCTATGAGCAGTTCTTC	TRBJ2-1	TRBV15	.	14	TRBD1
CSVAGLAGNKQFF	TGCAGCGTTGCGGGACTAGCGGGGAATAAGCAGTTCTTC	TRBJ2-1	TRBV29-1	.	13	TRBD2
CASNLLAGGFTEAFF	TGTGCCAGCAACCTTCTGGCAGGGGGCTTCACTGAAGCTTTCTTT	TRBJ1-1	TRBV5-5	once	15	TRBD1
CASSAWRTGGSHEQYF	TGTGCCAGCAGCGCCTGGAGGACAGGGGGCTCCCACGAGCAGTACTTC	TRBJ2-7	TRBV9	.	16	TRBD1
CASSLGGTGDGQPQHF	TGTGCCAGCAGTTTGGGTGGGACAGGTGACGGCCAGCCCCAGCATTTT	TRBJ1-5	TRBV28	.	16	TRBD1
CASRRQGLAGGPGDTQYF	TGTGCCAGCAGGCGACAGGGACTAGCGGGGGGGCCAGGAGATACGCAGTATTTT	TRBJ2-3	TRBV5-5	.	18	TRBD2
CSVTEQGFNQPQHF	TGCAGCGTGACTGAACAGGGTTTTAATCAGCCCCAGCATTTT	TRBJ1-5	TRBV29-1	few	14	.
CASSIPDRGAIQYF	TGTGCCAGTAGTATCCCCGACCGGGGGGCCATTCAGTACTTC	TRBJ2-4	TRBV19	.	14	.
CASSLSGGAGETQYF	TGTGCCAGCAGTTTAAGCGGGGGGGCCGGTGAGACCCAGTACTTC	TRBJ2-5	TRBV28	.	15	TRBD2
CASSYRQGINSGANVLTF	TGCGCCAGCAGCTATCGACAGGGGATTAACTCTGGGGCCAACGTCCTGACTTTC	TRBJ2-6	TRBV5-1	.	18	TRBD1
CASSQLRRTLDTQYF	TGTGCCAGCAGCCAATTGAGACGGACTTTAGATACGCAGTATTTT	TRBJ2-3	TRBV14	.	15	.
CASSPGGYEQFF	TGCGCCAGCAGCCCCGGAGGTTATGAGCAGTTCTTC	TRBJ2-1	TRBV4-1	.	12	.